The 18 T cell receptor beta chains given below trace back to one sample, sequenced in a study of T cell repertoires in cytomegalovirus infection. TCRdb re-derived calls from the reads in MiXCR, one entry per CDR3 protein. In the table there are about 180,000 distinct CDR3 sequences, around 14% of which are singletons. The source material was PBMCs. The receptors here all came from a human donor in good health (CMV status not recorded). Some clones in this sample may be carry-over from other donors' samples.

The chain carries TRBV11-1 and TRBJ2-1, with a weak D call TRBD2 (5 bases). V was cut by 6 bases and J by 2 bases, with 8 bases left in between. Germline loops: CDR1 SGHAT, CDR2 FQDESV (reference sequence). The CDR3 extends over 13 amino acids. CDR3 in amino acids: CASRVGTYNEQFF. In nucleotides, the CDR3 is TGTGCCAGCAGGGTCGGGACCTACAATGAGCAGTTCTTC.

The genes are TRBV11-1 and TRBJ2-7; no reliable D call. Germline V gene data show CDR1 as SGHAT and CDR2 as FQDESV (reference sequence). Trimming stripped 4 bases from V and 6 bases from J, with 7 bases between. The CDR3 has 11 residues. CDR3 nucleotide sequence: TGTGCCAGCAGCTCCGAATCCGAGCAGTACTTC. Protein: CASSSESEQYF. Drawing the rest from reference TRBV11-1 and TRBJ2-7, the complete variable domain is EAEVAQSPRYKITEKSQAVAFWCDPISGHATLYWYRQILGQGPELLVQFQDESVVDDSQLPKDRFSAERLKGVDSTLKIQPAELGDSAMYLCASSSESEQYFGPGTRLTVT.

The V call is TRBV2, the J call TRBJ2-3, with 8 bases aligning to TRBD1. The V gene end was trimmed by 4 bases and the J gene end by 5 bases; junction bases not matched to a gene: 8. CDR1 and CDR2 from the germline V gene are SNHLY and FYNNEI. CDR3 length: 15 residues. CDR3 loop: CASSAGTGTVDTQYF. CDR3 nucleotide sequence: TGTGCCAGCAGTGCCGGGACAGGTACAGTAGATACGCAGTATTTT.

This rearrangement joins TRBV29-1 to TRBJ1-1, with unresolved D. The V gene's germline CDR1 is SQVTM and CDR2 ANQGSEA. The V gene lost 3 bases and the J gene lost 10 bases, with 6 bases spanning the gap. The CDR3 runs to 9 residues. The CDR3 sequence: CSVDPGAFF. The CDR3 DNA is TGCAGCGTTGACCCCGGAGCTTTCTTT. Using reference TRBV29-1 and TRBJ1-1 for the parts outside the CDR3, the full variable domain is SAVISQKPSRDICQRGTSLTIQCQVDSQVTMMFWYRQQPGQSLTLIATANQGSEATYESGFVIDKFPISRPNLTFSTLTVSNMSPEDSSIYLCSVDPGAFFGQGTRLTVV.

This clonotype was seen many times. The chain joins TRBV10-3 to TRBJ2-7; no definite D call. Germline CDR1 and CDR2: ENHRY and SYGVKD. This CDR3 contains 11 residues. V lost 6 bases and J 4 bases, leaving 7 bases between the germline ends. The CDR3 protein is CAISDTYEQYF. The CDR3 bases are TGTGCCATCAGCGACACGTACGAGCAGTACTTC.

This clonotype occurred a few times. This chain uses TRBV6-4 with TRBJ1-5; 8 bases are shared with TRBD1. The V gene end was trimmed by 2 bases and the J gene end by 1 base; junction bases not matched to a gene: 7. Germline CDR1 is MRHNA and CDR2 is SNTAGT. The CDR3 runs 17 residues. Written as DNA, the CDR3 is TGTGCCAGCAGTGACCAATGGACAGGGATCAGCAATCAGCCCCAGCATTTT. This sequence encodes CASSDQWTGISNQPQHF.

CDR3 region: CSVDNSFF. The DNA of the CDR3 is TGCAGCGTTGACAACAGCTTCTTC. The rearrangement uses TRBV29-1 and TRBJ2-1; D remains unclear. CDR3 length: 8 amino acids. Germline loops: CDR1 SQVTM, CDR2 ANQGSEA. Trimming removed 3 bases at V and 16 bases at J, with 7 bases between.

This clonotype was detected many times. The chain carries TRBV7-2 and TRBJ1-2; a weak D match, TRBD1 (6 bases). This CDR3 spans 16 amino acids. Germline CDR1 and CDR2: SGHTA and FQGNSA. Trimming took 3 bases from V and 2 from J, leaving 16 bases between them. The CDR3 spells CASSLKGRQDNYGYTF. As DNA, the CDR3 is TGTGCCAGCAGCTTGAAGGGTCGACAGGACAACTATGGCTACACCTTC.

This clonotype has at least ten counts. The V call is TRBV7-6, the J call TRBJ1-1; no definite D call. V shed 1 base and J shed 1 base, with 4 bases lying between them. CDR3 length: 13 amino acids. The germline V gene has CDR1 SGHVS and CDR2 FNYEAQ. The CDR3 is CASSLDTNTEAFF. In nucleotides, the CDR3 is TGTGCCAGCAGCTTAGATACGAACACTGAAGCTTTCTTT. Based on the CDR3 plus reference TRBV7-6 and TRBJ1-1, the full variable domain is GAGVSQSPRYKVTKRGQDVALRCDPISGHVSLYWYRQALGQGPEFLTYFNYEAQQDKSGLPNDRFSAERPEGSISTLTIQRTEQRDSAMYRCASSLDTNTEAFFGQGTRLTVV.

This clonotype has just a few counts. The chain recombines TRBV7-2 with TRBJ2-7, with D possibly being TRBD1 or TRBD2 (5 bases each). CDR1 and CDR2 from the germline V gene are SGHTA and FQGNSA. V gave up 5 bases and J gave up 6 bases, with 14 bases separating them. The CDR3 consists of 13 residues. CDR3 bases: TGTGCCAGCAGCCCGGGACCGCCCTCCGAGCAGTACTTC. It specifies CASSPGPPSEQYF.

The chain's CDR3 is CSARDRESGPPGTEAFF. The CDR3 DNA sequence: TGCAGTGCTAGAGATCGGGAGTCCGGACCGCCGGGGACTGAAGCTTTCTTT. The rearrangement uses TRBV20-1 and TRBJ1-1; D is unclear. The V gene lost 0 bases and the J gene lost 5 bases, with 22 bases spanning the gap. CDR1 is DFQATT, CDR2 SNEGSKA, per germline (reference sequence). This CDR3 has 17 amino acids.

The chain couples TRBV24-1 to TRBJ2-1, with D perhaps matching TRBD2 (6 bases). Trimming cost V 6 bases and J 13 bases, with 15 bases left between them. CDR1 and CDR2 (germline): KGHDR, SFDVKD. CDR3 length: 12 amino acids. The CDR3 protein is CATSPKNGGQFF. The CDR3, as DNA: TGTGCCACCAGTCCAAAGAACGGGGGACAGTTCTTC.

The CDR3 loop is CSASHGTPYEQYF. In DNA form, the CDR3 reads TGCAGTGCTAGTCACGGGACCCCCTACGAGCAGTACTTC. J is TRBJ2-7 and V is TRBV20-1; the D gene could be TRBD1 or TRBD2 (5 bases each). V dropped 3 bases and J dropped 2 bases, with 11 bases sitting between them. The CDR3 covers 13 residues. The germline gives CDR1 DFQATT, CDR2 SNEGSKA (reference sequence).

This rearrangement joins TRBV7-3 to TRBJ2-5; D is unclear. The CDR3 contains 13 residues. With 3 bases removed from V and 7 bases from J, the gap between germline ends came to 12 bases. Germline CDR1 reads SGHTA; CDR2 reads FQGTGA. CDR3 sequence: CASSFKTSGTQYF. Written as DNA, the CDR3 is TGTGCCAGCAGCTTCAAAACAAGTGGGACCCAGTACTTC.

This clonotype was seen a few times. The rearrangement links TRBV5-6 to TRBJ2-7; D is undetermined. Looked up from germline, CDR1 is SGHDT and CDR2 is YYEEEE. V was trimmed by 0 bases and J by 0 bases, leaving 10 bases between them. This CDR3 spans 15 amino acids. The CDR3 nucleotides are TGTGCCAGCAGCTTGGTGGGCAGGACCTCCTACGAGCAGTACTTC. Protein product: CASSLVGRTSYEQYF.

This chain uses TRBV12-3 or TRBV12-4 with TRBJ2-1, with TRBD1 matching over 7 bases. The CDR3 contains 14 residues. With 5 bases clipped from V and 9 bases from J, the junction kept 10 bases outside the gene matches. The CDR3 loop is CASSGAGTASEQFF. CDR3 sequence (DNA): TGTGCCAGCAGTGGTGCCGGGACAGCGAGTGAGCAGTTCTTC.

The genes are TRBV19 and TRBJ2-2; no clear D. The CDR3 has 14 residues. Trimming left V 5 bases short and J 2 bases short, with 9 bases between. The germline V gene encodes CDR1 LNHDA and CDR2 SQIVND (reference sequence). In DNA form, the CDR3 reads TGTGCCAGTAGTCGGGCAGCCAACACCGGGGAGCTGTTTTTT. As protein: CASSRAANTGELFF.

V is TRBV2 and J is TRBJ2-1, with TRBD1 as a possible D gene (5 bases). In germline, CDR1 is SNHLY, CDR2 FYNNEI. V was cut by 8 bases and J by 6 bases, with 17 bases left in between. The CDR3 extends over 14 amino acids. The CDR3 region is CASLDQGMSNEQFF. The CDR3 nucleotides are TGTGCCAGCCTAGACCAGGGTATGAGCAATGAGCAGTTCTTC.